The 27 T cell receptor beta chains below come from one sample, sequenced in a study of cytomegalovirus exposure and HLA in healthy donors. PCR was performed using 60 Vbeta and 13 Jbeta primers. Clones were sequenced by immunoSEQ multiplex PCR, and TCRdb holds only the in-frame ones, with some missing. The table has tens of thousands of clones, about 60% seen once. Sequencing was performed on PBMCs. Receptor source: a man aged 45-65 years in good health and CMV-seropositive.

This clone was detected only a few times. The chain has TRBV28 and TRBJ2-1; TRBD2 agrees at 8 bases. V shed 6 bases, J shed 4 bases, and the junction held 5 bases outside the gene matches. Germline CDR1 reads MDHEN; CDR2 reads SYDVKM. The CDR3 spans 14 residues. CDR3 amino acids: CASSLTSVYNEQFF. In nucleotides, the CDR3 is TGTGCCAGCAGCCTGACTAGCGTTTACAATGAGCAGTTCTTC.

V gene TRBV4-3 combines with J gene TRBJ2-3, with unresolved D. This CDR3 has 13 amino acids. Per germline, CDR1 LGHNA and CDR2 YSLEER. V dropped 6 bases and J dropped 3 bases, with 10 bases sitting between them. Written as DNA, the CDR3 is TGCGCCAGCAGTCGAACTATAACAGATACGCAGTATTTT. Translation: CASSRTITDTQYF.

V usage is TRBV14 and J usage is TRBJ2-5; D not resolved. The ends were cut back, 1 base at V and 1 base at J, with 19 bases in the middle. The CDR3 sequence is 18 residues long. Germline lookup yields CDR1 SGHDN and CDR2 FVKESK. The CDR3 DNA sequence: TGTGCCAGCAGCCAAGGAATTGTACGCGGTACGGCCCAAGAGACCCAGTACTTC. Translation gives CASSQGIVRGTAQETQYF.

The chain carries TRBV13 and TRBJ1-3, with 8 bases matching TRBD1. The CDR3 loop spans 15 amino acids. J was trimmed by 4 bases and V by 5 bases; bases with no gene match: 7. Per the germline V gene, CDR1 is PRHDT and CDR2 is FYEKMQ (reference sequence). The CDR3 DNA reads TGTGCCAGCAGCGACAGGACAGGGACAGGAAACACCATATATTTT. It is translated as CASSDRTGTGNTIYF. The full variable domain, its missing parts supplied by reference TRBV13 and TRBJ1-3, is AAGVIQSPRHLIKEKRETATLKCYPIPRHDTVYWYQQGPGQDPQFLISFYEKMQSDKGSIPDRFSAQQFSDYHSELNMSSLELGDSALYFCASSDRTGTGNTIYFGEGSWLTVV.

This rearrangement joins TRBV5-1 to TRBJ2-4; TRBD2 matches at 10 bases. Germline values: CDR1 SGHRS, CDR2 YFSETQ. This CDR3 contains 15 residues. V lost 5 bases and J lost 6; bases outside the gene matches: 8. Here the CDR3 reads CASSSSGSGGNIQYF. CDR3 nucleotide sequence: TGCGCCAGCAGTTCTAGCGGGAGTGGGGGAAACATTCAGTACTTC.

The rearrangement joins TRBV7-2 to TRBJ1-2; TRBD1 aligns across 7 bases. Germline lookup yields CDR1 SGHTA and CDR2 FQGNSA. Germline trimming cut 5 bases from V and 7 bases from J; bases unmatched to any gene: 4. The CDR3 has 12 amino acids. DNA for the CDR3: TGTGCCAGCAGCATCCAGGGGGGTGGCTACACCTTC. It is translated as CASSIQGGGYTF.

The genes are TRBV30 and TRBJ2-7; a possible D gene is TRBD2 (5 bases). The CDR3 extends over 12 amino acids. The V gene lost 1 base and the J gene lost 3 bases, with 7 bases spanning the gap. Germline values: CDR1 GTSNPN, CDR2 SVGIG (reference sequence). Here the CDR3 DNA reads TGTGCCTGGAGTGCCGAGGGCTACGAGCAGTACTTC. This sequence encodes CAWSAEGYEQYF.

Comments on this clone: One end of the junction is discordant with germline, which a read error may explain. The chain uses TRBV7-7 and TRBJ2-5; 8 bases align to TRBD1. Germline CDR1 SSHAT, CDR2 FNYEAQ (reference sequence). This CDR3 spans 13 amino acids. CDR3 nucleotide sequence: TGTGCTAGCAGCTACGGACAGGGAGAGACCCAGTACTTC. Translated: CASSYGQGETQYF.

The chain uses TRBV5-1 and TRBJ2-5; D perhaps matches TRBD2 (5 bases). Trimming removed 0 bases from V and 3 bases from J, with 9 bases in between. The CDR3 has 14 residues. Per germline, CDR1 SGHRS and CDR2 YFSETQ. CDR3 sequence reads: CASSLAAEEETQYF. The DNA for the CDR3 is TGCGCCAGCAGCTTGGCAGCGGAAGAAGAGACCCAGTACTTC.

The chain carries TRBV6-5 and TRBJ1-3; unclear D gene. The CDR3 totals 14 residues. Germline V lookup: CDR1 MNHEY, CDR2 SVGAGI. Between the trimmed V and J ends, which lost 4 bases and 3 bases, there was a span of 10 bases. CDR3 sequence: CASSLQNHGNTIYF. CDR3 coding DNA: TGTGCCAGCAGTTTACAGAACCATGGAAACACCATATATTTT.

The V gene is TRBV29-1, the J gene TRBJ1-4, with 7 bases matching TRBD1. This CDR3 is built from 10 residues. Germline V CDR1 and CDR2: SQVTM, ANQGSEA. J lost 12 bases, V lost 4 bases, and 2 bases had no gene match. CDR3 sequence reads: CSVGDRELFF. The CDR3 DNA sequence: TGCAGCGTTGGGGACAGAGAACTGTTTTTT.

The chain recombines TRBV28 with TRBJ2-5; 12 bases are shared with TRBD2. In germline, CDR1 is MDHEN, CDR2 SYDVKM. The CDR3 spans 15 residues. J was trimmed by 4 bases and V by 4 bases; bases with no gene match: 4. Here the CDR3 reads CASSSGLAGRETQYF. In DNA, the CDR3 is TGTGCCAGCAGTTCCGGACTAGCGGGACGAGAGACCCAGTACTTC.

V is TRBV5-6 and J is TRBJ1-1; D is ambiguous. The CDR3 totals 16 residues. Germline values: CDR1 SGHDT, CDR2 YYEEEE. Between the trimmed V and J ends, which lost 0 bases and 8 bases, there was a span of 20 bases. In nucleotides, the CDR3 is TGTGCCAGCAGCTTGGGGGCAGTTTGGGTCTCTGCGGAAGCTTTCTTT. This translates into CASSLGAVWVSAEAFF.

The V and J genes are TRBV7-8 and TRBJ2-5; possible D gene TRBD2, 6 bases. CDR3 length: 16 amino acids. Trimming shortened V by 1 base and J by 1 base, and 13 bases separated the two germline ends. The germline V gene has CDR1 SGHVS and CDR2 FQNEAQ. CDR3 in DNA: TGTGCCAGCAGCTTAGGGACTGCGGGGTTCCAAGAGACCCAGTACTTC. It translates to CASSLGTAGFQETQYF. The whole variable domain, remainder taken from reference TRBV7-8 and TRBJ2-5, is GAGVSQSPRYKVAKRGQDVALRCDPISGHVSLFWYQQALGQGPEFLTYFQNEAQLDKSGLPSDRFFAERPEGSVSTLKIQRTQQEDSAVYLCASSLGTAGFQETQYFGPGTRLLVL.

The rearrangement uses TRBV4-2 and TRBJ1-2, with 9 bases matching TRBD1. The CDR3 consists of 14 residues. The V and J ends lost 4 bases and 8 bases, in that order; junction bases with no gene match: 8. Per germline, CDR1 LGHNA and CDR2 YNFKEQ. CDR3 sequence: CASSLLGQGRGYTF. CDR3 in DNA: TGTGCCAGCAGCCTATTGGGACAGGGAAGAGGCTACACCTTC.

J is TRBJ2-7 and V is TRBV5-1; 8 bases are a match to TRBD2. Germline CDR1 reads SGHRS; CDR2 reads YFSETQ. The CDR3 runs 14 residues. V dropped 5 bases and J dropped 2; count of bases not matched to a gene: 6. The DNA of the CDR3 is TGCGCCAGCAGGCCAACGGGACTAGCCTACGAGCAGTACTTC. This sequence encodes CASRPTGLAYEQYF.

The V gene is TRBV5-1, the J gene TRBJ2-4, with D possibly TRBD2 on 5 matching bases. Germline V lookup: CDR1 SGHRS, CDR2 YFSETQ. Trimming removed 4 bases at V and 7 bases at J, with 15 bases between. The CDR3 consists of 14 residues. The CDR3 nucleotides read TGCGCCAGCAGCCCTCTCGGGAAGGGTAACATTCAGTACTTC. Its protein is CASSPLGKGNIQYF. The variable domain in full, completed from reference TRBV5-1 and TRBJ2-4, reads KAGVTQTPRYLIKTRGQQVTLSCSPISGHRSVSWYQQTPGQGLQFLFEYFSETQRNKGNFPGRFSGRQFSNSRSEMNVSTLELGDSALYLCASSPLGKGNIQYFGAGTRLSVL.

The chain employs TRBV4-3 and TRBJ2-3; TRBD1 aligns across 10 bases. The V and J ends lost 3 bases and 5 bases, in that order; junction bases with no gene match: 5. The CDR3 length is 15 residues. Germline CDR1 and CDR2: LGHNA and YSLEER. The CDR3 nucleotides are TGCGCCAGCAGCCAGGTGTGGACAGGGGGAGATACGCAGTATTTT. Translated, it gives CASSQVWTGGDTQYF.

This clone was seen just once. This chain uses TRBV30 with TRBJ2-7; weak D call: TRBD2 (6 bases). Per the germline V gene, CDR1 is GTSNPN and CDR2 is SVGIG (reference sequence). The CDR3 is 13 amino acids. V was clipped by 0 bases and J by 2 bases, with 8 bases between them. The CDR3 region has the DNA TGTGCCTGGAGTGTGGGACTTACCTACGAGCAGTACTTC. It is translated as CAWSVGLTYEQYF.

J is TRBJ1-2 and V is TRBV5-6; 7 nucleotides agree with TRBD1. The ends lost 5 bases at V and 4 bases at J; junction bases unmatched: 5. This CDR3 contains 13 residues. CDR1 SGHDT and CDR2 YYEEEE come from the germline V gene. CDR3 loop: CASSRDSLYGYTF. DNA for the CDR3: TGTGCCAGCAGTCGGGACAGCCTCTATGGCTACACCTTC.

The chain couples TRBV5-8 to TRBJ1-4, with 7 nucleotides matching TRBD1. Trimming cost V 4 bases and J 8 bases; bases outside gene matches: 2. There are 12 residues in the CDR3. CDR1 and CDR2 (germline): SGHTS, YDEGEE. Here the CDR3 reads CASSPQGEKLFF. CDR3 DNA: TGTGCCAGCAGCCCACAGGGGGAAAAACTGTTTTTT.

This CDR3 is CASSASRPPSYNEQFF. CDR3 sequence (DNA): TGCGCCAGCAGCGCCTCCAGGCCCCCATCCTACAATGAGCAGTTCTTC. The J gene is TRBJ2-1, the V gene TRBV5-1; no clear D gene. Germline assignment: CDR1 SGHRS and CDR2 YFSETQ. Deletions cut 4 bases from V and 1 base from J, with 15 bases between. The CDR3 runs to 16 residues.

V and J are TRBV7-2 and TRBJ2-7; 12 positions match TRBD2. Germline CDR1 is SGHTA and CDR2 is FQGNSA. V shed 5 bases and J 3 bases; nucleotides not matched to a gene: 5. The CDR3 contains 15 residues. The CDR3 loop reads CASSRTSGEDYEQYF. In DNA form, the CDR3 reads TGTGCCAGCAGCCGGACTAGCGGGGAGGACTACGAGCAGTACTTC.

This clone appeared a few times. The chain carries TRBV6-6 and TRBJ2-3; D is uncertain. The CDR3 spans 15 residues. The germline V gene encodes CDR1 MNHNY and CDR2 SVGAGI (reference sequence). Trimming shortened V by 6 bases and J by 2 bases, and 15 bases separated the two germline ends. CDR3 region: CASRYTSGHTDTQYF. The CDR3 DNA sequence: TGTGCCAGCAGGTATACCTCTGGGCACACAGATACGCAGTATTTT.

V and J are TRBV18 and TRBJ2-7, with 8 positions matching TRBD1. V lost 3 bases and J lost 5; bases outside the gene matches: 9. This CDR3 contains 15 residues. Germline lookup yields CDR1 KGHSH and CDR2 LQKENI. The CDR3 DNA is TGTGCCAGCTCACCGGAGACAGGGGCCACGAACGAGCAGTACTTC. It is translated as CASSPETGATNEQYF.

V and J are TRBV19 and TRBJ2-1; 13 nucleotides agree with TRBD2. The CDR3 sequence is 22 residues long. The J segment lost 0 bases and the V segment lost 0 bases, leaving 14 bases of the junction unmatched. CDR1 LNHDA and CDR2 SQIVND come from the germline V gene (reference sequence). CDR3 sequence reads: CASSIDPWGTSGMIRSYNEQFF. The CDR3 DNA reads as TGTGCCAGTAGTATAGATCCGTGGGGGACTAGCGGGATGATTCGCTCCTACAATGAGCAGTTCTTC.

The chain carries TRBV30 and TRBJ1-2; 8 nucleotides match TRBD1. The CDR3 totals 13 residues. Germline CDR1 reads GTSNPN; CDR2 reads SVGIG (reference sequence). With V trimmed by 7 bases and J by 7 bases, 11 bases remained unmatched. The CDR3 here is CAYPVDRGVGYTF. The DNA of the CDR3 is TGTGCCTACCCAGTAGACAGGGGAGTTGGCTACACCTTC. Full variable domain (rest looked up from reference TRBV30 and TRBJ1-2): SQTIHQWPATLVQPVGSPLSLECTVEGTSNPNLYWYRQAAGRGLQLLFYSVGIGQISSEVPQNLSASRPQDRQFILSSKKLLLSDSGFYLCAYPVDRGVGYTFGSGTRLTVV.